This TCR beta chain was captured in a study of CD8 T cells in Susac syndrome. This clonotype was seen once. What it binds is not known. The V and J ends lost 5 bases and 5 bases, in that order; junction bases with no gene match: 10. CDR1 DFQATT and CDR2 SNEGSKA come from the germline V gene (reference sequence). The CDR3 sequence is 15 residues long. Notes on the study in general: The study admitted that it had a relatively small number of individuals in its TCR sequencing and HLA analysis.

Reverse transcription of roughly 0.45 to 1 ug RNA was performed with random hexamers. Amplification of the TCR beta CDR3 was carried out by immunoSEQ multiplex PCR, which spanned a total of 54 Vbeta and 13 Jbeta segments. TCRdb itself ran the immunoSEQ multiplex PCR reads through MiXCR, one entry per CDR3 protein. The sample includes 95,000 to 150,000 distinct CDR3 sequences, 95% to 96% of them seen just once. Blood CD8+ and CD4+ T cells underwent high-throughput TCR beta sequencing. Diagnostic criteria defined recently for definite or probable disease were met by the Susac syndrome patients. The sample comprised CD4+ T cells from PBMCs. The TCR was taken from a human donor with Susac syndrome. J is TRBJ2-7 and V is TRBV20-1, with 12 bases aligning to TRBD2. CDR3 nucleotides: TGCAGTGCTCCTCTGACTAGCGGGAGTCTCCACGAGCAGTACTTC. Amino acids: CSAPLTSGSLHEQYF.